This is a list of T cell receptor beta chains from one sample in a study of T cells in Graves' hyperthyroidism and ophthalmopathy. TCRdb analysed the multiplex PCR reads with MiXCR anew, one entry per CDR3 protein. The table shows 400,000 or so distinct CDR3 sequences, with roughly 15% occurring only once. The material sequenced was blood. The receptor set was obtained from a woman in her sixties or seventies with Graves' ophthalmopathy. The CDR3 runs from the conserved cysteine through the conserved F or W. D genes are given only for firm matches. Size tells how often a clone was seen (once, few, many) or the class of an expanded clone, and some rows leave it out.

CDR3 protein: CASGSGLAGGRRNNEQFF
J gene: TRBJ2-1
D gene: TRBD2
clone size: once
V gene: TRBV2

CDR3 protein: CATYRVSSYEQYF
J gene: TRBJ2-7
D gene: .
clone size: .
V gene: TRBV24-1

CDR3 protein: CASSVYRDGSYEQYF
J gene: TRBJ2-7
D gene: .
clone size: many
V gene: TRBV28

CDR3 protein: CASSLGGPHYNEQFF
J gene: TRBJ2-1
D gene: .
clone size: .
V gene: TRBV27

CDR3 protein: CATSESDTQYF
J gene: TRBJ2-3
D gene: .
clone size: .
V gene: TRBV24-1

CDR3 protein: CASSPSSGKETQYF
J gene: TRBJ2-5
D gene: TRBD2
clone size: many
V gene: TRBV7-2

CDR3 protein: CASSLDGPAVSPLHF
J gene: TRBJ1-6
D gene: .
clone size: .
V gene: TRBV5-1

CDR3 protein: CASSTPRGSVYNEQFF
J gene: TRBJ2-1
D gene: TRBD2
clone size: many
V gene: TRBV27

CDR3 protein: CASSHLPGQGPDTEAFF
J gene: TRBJ1-1
D gene: TRBD1
clone size: few
V gene: TRBV3-1

CDR3 protein: CASSEAGLRGEQYF
J gene: TRBJ2-7
D gene: TRBD2
clone size: .
V gene: TRBV6-1

CDR3 protein: CASSLPRQRETHNEQFF
J gene: TRBJ2-1
D gene: TRBD2
clone size: .
V gene: TRBV28

CDR3 protein: CACQRGPYNEQFF
J gene: TRBJ2-1
D gene: TRBD2
clone size: many
V gene: TRBV28

CDR3 protein: CASSRPRTGRDEQFF
J gene: TRBJ2-1
D gene: TRBD1
clone size: many
V gene: TRBV28

CDR3 protein: CSARAPIAGAYNEQFF
J gene: TRBJ2-1
D gene: TRBD2
clone size: few
V gene: TRBV20-1

CDR3 protein: CASSVAGAADTQYF
J gene: TRBJ2-3
D gene: .
clone size: .
V gene: TRBV6-1

CDR3 protein: CASSRKVEREVSYNEQFF
J gene: TRBJ2-1
D gene: TRBD2
clone size: many
V gene: TRBV7-2

CDR3 protein: CASSQITYNEQFF
J gene: TRBJ2-1
D gene: .
clone size: many
V gene: TRBV4-1

CDR3 protein: CASRLRFVNTEAFF
J gene: TRBJ1-1
D gene: .
clone size: .
V gene: TRBV6-1

CDR3 protein: CASSPDWNQPYEQYF
J gene: TRBJ2-7
D gene: .
clone size: many
V gene: TRBV28

CDR3 protein: CAWKGASSYNEQFF
J gene: TRBJ2-1
D gene: .
clone size: few
V gene: TRBV30

CDR3 protein: CASSIGGLNEQFF
J gene: TRBJ2-1
D gene: .
clone size: .
V gene: TRBV19

CDR3 protein: CASSLSGFSEQYF
J gene: TRBJ2-7
D gene: .
clone size: many
V gene: TRBV12-3/TRBV12-4

CDR3 protein: CSVRSSGSYNEQFF
J gene: TRBJ2-1
D gene: .
clone size: many
V gene: TRBV29-1

CDR3 protein: CSASGGSVETQYF
J gene: TRBJ2-5
D gene: TRBD2
clone size: many
V gene: TRBV20-1

CDR3 protein: CASSRSTSGIAKNIQYF
J gene: TRBJ2-4
D gene: TRBD2
clone size: many
V gene: TRBV28

CDR3 protein: CASSPLRYEQYF
J gene: TRBJ2-7
D gene: .
clone size: few
V gene: TRBV6-1

CDR3 protein: CASSPRTGNEQFF
J gene: TRBJ2-1
D gene: TRBD1
clone size: many
V gene: TRBV18

CDR3 protein: CASSLGQAGNTIYF
J gene: TRBJ1-3
D gene: .
clone size: few
V gene: TRBV5-1

CDR3 protein: CSARPLAGVWDTQYF
J gene: TRBJ2-3
D gene: TRBD2
clone size: .
V gene: TRBV20-1

CDR3 protein: CSASLGQGNQPQHF
J gene: TRBJ1-5
D gene: TRBD1
clone size: many
V gene: TRBV20-1

CDR3 protein: CAWSDYREPAFF
J gene: TRBJ1-1
D gene: .
clone size: many
V gene: TRBV30

CDR3 protein: CANSLTEYNEQFF
J gene: TRBJ2-1
D gene: .
clone size: .
V gene: TRBV7-3

CDR3 protein: CASPPRDRGRGDTQYF
J gene: TRBJ2-3
D gene: TRBD1
clone size: many
V gene: TRBV28

CDR3 protein: CASRGHNTGELFF
J gene: TRBJ2-2
D gene: .
clone size: many
V gene: TRBV6-1

CDR3 protein: CASSLLRDGYNEQFF
J gene: TRBJ2-1
D gene: .
clone size: many
V gene: TRBV7-2

CDR3 protein: CASSQAGMNEQFF
J gene: TRBJ2-1
D gene: .
clone size: many
V gene: TRBV3-1

CDR3 protein: CASRSGTGGLKQYF
J gene: TRBJ2-7
D gene: TRBD1
clone size: .
V gene: TRBV6-1

CDR3 protein: CASSPSGRDEQYF
J gene: TRBJ2-7
D gene: TRBD2
clone size: many
V gene: TRBV28

CDR3 protein: CASITRRRGEKLFF
J gene: TRBJ1-4
D gene: .
clone size: many
V gene: TRBV28

CDR3 protein: CASSPRRQSSYNEQFF
J gene: TRBJ2-1
D gene: .
clone size: many
V gene: TRBV9

CDR3 protein: CSARDGSSGANVLTF
J gene: TRBJ2-6
D gene: .
clone size: many
V gene: TRBV20-1

CDR3 protein: CAISDLGLAGALGYEQYF
J gene: TRBJ2-7
D gene: TRBD2
clone size: .
V gene: TRBV10-3

CDR3 protein: CASIDRGRYEQYF
J gene: TRBJ2-7
D gene: TRBD1
clone size: many
V gene: TRBV6-1

CDR3 protein: CATSTEPQGAIYNEQFF
J gene: TRBJ2-1
D gene: TRBD1
clone size: many
V gene: TRBV15

CDR3 protein: CATSDSSYPTYEQYF
J gene: TRBJ2-7
D gene: .
clone size: many
V gene: TRBV24-1